A selection of T cell receptor beta chains follows, all from one sample in a study of shared T cell receptors in the human thymus. The data were produced by immunoSEQ multiplex PCR, yet TCRdb's version contains in-frame clones alone and is incomplete. Counted here are 600,000 to 900,000 clones, 70% to 90% occurring once; the ten biggest clones make up 0.0095% to 0.013%. This same sample was also taken into another study, of human thymus T cells.

Sequences were obtained from thymocytes. The receptors shown here come from a girl less than two years old with a congenital heart defect. The CDR3 runs from the conserved cysteine through the conserved F or W. A D gene is named only where the DNA matches it firmly. Some rows mark clone size as missing; the rest say once, few, many or name a class of expanded clone.

J: TRBJ2-1; V: TRBV6-5; D: .; size: .; DNA: TGTGCCAGCAGTCCGACTAGTAGGTTCTTC; CDR3: CASSPTSRFF
J: TRBJ2-5; V: TRBV14; D: TRBD2; size: .; DNA: TGTGCCAGCAGCCAAGCCAGCGGGGGGACACAAGAGACCCAGTACTTC; CDR3: CASSQASGGTQETQYF
J: TRBJ1-4; V: TRBV19; D: TRBD1; size: few; DNA: TGTGCCAGTAGTCGCTGGGACAGGGCGGGTGAAAAACTGTTTTTT; CDR3: CASSRWDRAGEKLFF
J: TRBJ2-1; V: TRBV29-1; D: TRBD1; size: .; DNA: TGCAGCGTTGTCTTTCGGGACAGGGGGCGAAGCTCCTACAATGAGCAGTTCTTC; CDR3: CSVVFRDRGRSSYNEQFF
J: TRBJ1-4; V: TRBV28; D: TRBD1; size: .; DNA: TGTGCCAGCAGTTCTACCGAAACAGGGGCAACTAATGAAAAACTGTTTTTT; CDR3: CASSSTETGATNEKLFF
J: TRBJ1-5; V: TRBV5-6; D: .; size: .; DNA: TGTGCCAGCAGCCAGGGCGGTAGCAATCAGCCCCAGCATTTT; CDR3: CASSQGGSNQPQHF
J: TRBJ2-1; V: TRBV5-1; D: .; size: .; DNA: TGCGCCAGCAGCCACCAAAGAGGGGGGGGCTTCTACAATGAGCAGTTCTTC; CDR3: CASSHQRGGGFYNEQFF
J: TRBJ2-1; V: TRBV13; D: TRBD2; size: .; DNA: TGTGCCAGCAGCCCCCGGCCGGGGTTAGCGGGGGGGCCCAATGAGCAGTTCTTC; CDR3: CASSPRPGLAGGPNEQFF
J: TRBJ1-1; V: TRBV5-1; D: TRBD1; size: .; DNA: TGCGCCAGCAGCTTCCTACAGGGGAGGAACACTGAAGCTTTCTTT; CDR3: CASSFLQGRNTEAFF
J: TRBJ1-6; V: TRBV7-8; D: .; size: .; DNA: TGTGCCAGCAGCCAACGGATCAAGGCAGGGGATAATTCACCCCTCCACTTT; CDR3: CASSQRIKAGDNSPLHF
J: TRBJ1-5; V: TRBV9; D: .; size: .; DNA: TGTGCCAGCAGCGAGGGCAGGGGAGATTATAGCAATCAGCCCCAGCATTTT; CDR3: CASSEGRGDYSNQPQHF
J: TRBJ2-5; V: TRBV2; D: TRBD1; size: .; DNA: TGTGCCAGCAGACGGACAGGGGGAAGGGAGACCCAGTACTTC; CDR3: CASRRTGGRETQYF
J: TRBJ2-1; V: TRBV4-3; D: .; size: .; DNA: TGCGCCAGCAGCCGCACTCCCGGGACACCACTCAATGAGCAGTTCTTC; CDR3: CASSRTPGTPLNEQFF
J: TRBJ2-3; V: TRBV9; D: TRBD1; size: .; DNA: TGTGCCTGCGGCCGGGACAGGCAAGTAAATACGCAGTATTTT; CDR3: CACGRDRQVNTQYF
J: TRBJ2-7; V: TRBV6-5; D: TRBD1; size: .; DNA: TGTGCCAGCAGTTACTCGACAGGGTTAAGGTCCTACGAGCAGTACTTC; CDR3: CASSYSTGLRSYEQYF
J: TRBJ1-5; V: TRBV2; D: TRBD1; size: .; DNA: TGTGCCAGCAGAGTCGGACAGGGGGATCAGCCCCAGCATTTT; CDR3: CASRVGQGDQPQHF
J: TRBJ1-2; V: TRBV6-5; D: TRBD1; size: .; DNA: TGTGCCAGCAGTTACTCCGGGACAGTTAACTATGGCTACACCTTC; CDR3: CASSYSGTVNYGYTF
J: TRBJ2-3; V: TRBV7-9; D: TRBD1; size: .; DNA: TGTGCCAGCAGCCTCCAAACGGGCCGGGGACAGGGAGAAGATACGCAGTATTTT; CDR3: CASSLQTGRGQGEDTQYF